This T cell receptor beta chain was retrieved from a study of T cells after yellow fever vaccination. Germline V CDR1 and CDR2: SNHLY, FYNNEI. This CDR3 has 17 amino acids. J gave up 2 bases and V 2 bases, and 9 bases lay outside the gene matches. Each CDR3 protein is one row after TCRdb ran MiXCR on the 5' RACE reads. The sample has roughly 110,000 distinct CDR3 sequences; roughly 8.9% are singletons. Source: CD8+ T cells sorted from PBMCs, taken 45 days after the yellow fever booster vaccination. This TCR came from a man aged 25 to 40 who received the YFV17D yellow fever vaccine. The chain uses TRBV2 and TRBJ2-7, with 10 bases that match TRBD2. The CDR3 loop is CASSEMVAGGRPYEQYF. Here the CDR3 DNA reads TGTGCCAGCAGTGAAATGGTAGCGGGAGGCCGACCCTACGAGCAGTACTTC.